The 12 T cell receptor beta chains below were found in one sample sequenced in a study of cytotoxic CD8 clonotypes in ibrutinib-treated CLL (dated by TCRdb to about 2021). The time point tag for this specimen amounts to: approximately 25 months on ibrutinib. The library came from the immunoSEQ multiplex PCR assay. Entries here come from immuneACCESS through TCRdb and include only in-frame sequences with V and J called. Some clones fail to appear in such tables; in the studies checked, an unresolved V gene covers under half of the shortfall, and the cause of the remainder is unknown. The sample profile shows 75,000 to 80,000 clones; approximately 82% of them were found once. More than 35% of the sample is taken by the ten largest. The sample was PBMCs, taken after 24 months of ibrutinib treatment. All receptors derive from a human donor with chronic lymphocytic leukemia.

V and J are TRBV4-3 and TRBJ2-3; D not resolved. Deletions cut 0 bases from V and 1 base from J, with 5 bases between. There are 14 residues in the CDR3. Germline V gives CDR1 LGHNA, CDR2 YSLEER. The CDR3 sequence is CASSQDAGTDTQYF. The CDR3 nucleotides read TGCGCCAGCAGCCAAGATGCAGGCACAGATACGCAGTATTTT.

The CDR3 here is CASRARTETYEQYF. For the CDR3, the DNA is TGTGCCAGCAGGGCGAGGACTGAGACCTACGAGCAGTACTTC. The chain is built from TRBV2 and TRBJ2-7; D perhaps matches TRBD2 (5 bases). The CDR3 covers 14 residues. V dropped 6 bases and J dropped 2 bases, with 14 bases sitting between them. Germline values: CDR1 SNHLY, CDR2 FYNNEI.

This clone was observed once. The rearrangement joins TRBV20-1 to TRBJ1-3; no clear D gene. Germline CDR1 reads DFQATT; CDR2 reads SNEGSKA (reference sequence). V lost 8 bases, J lost 1 base, and 6 bases lay in between. CDR3 length: 11 residues. The CDR3 here is CSFRSGNTIYF. CDR3 coding DNA: TGCAGTTTTCGTTCTGGAAACACCATATATTTT.

V and J are TRBV15 and TRBJ2-7; 8 bases map to TRBD1. The V gene end was trimmed by 4 bases and the J gene end by 2 bases; junction bases not matched to a gene: 10. The germline V gene has CDR1 LNHNV and CDR2 YYDKDF (reference sequence). The CDR3 runs 16 residues. As DNA, the CDR3 is TGTGCCACCAGCAAGTCGGGACAGGTGAGAACCTACGAGCAGTACTTC. It is translated as CATSKSGQVRTYEQYF. Supplemented by reference TRBV15 and TRBJ2-7, the full variable domain reads DAMVIQNPRYQVTQFGKPVTLSCSQTLNHNVMYWYQQKSSQAPKLLFHYYDKDFNNEADTPDNFQSRRPNTSFCFLDIRSPGLGDTAMYLCATSKSGQVRTYEQYFGPGTRLTVT.

The genes are TRBV30 and TRBJ2-7, with D possibly called TRBD1 or TRBD2 (5 bases each). V was pared by 4 bases and J by 7 bases, with 11 bases between. The CDR3 runs 11 residues. The V gene's germline CDR1 is GTSNPN and CDR2 SVGIG (reference sequence). CDR3 DNA: TGTGCCTGGACCGGGACCGGGGAGCAGTACTTC. This sequence encodes CAWTGTGEQYF.

The rearrangement joins TRBV7-9 to TRBJ2-3; possibly TRBD2 for D (6 bases). The CDR3 is 12 residues long. The V end was cut by 2 bases, the J end by 10 bases, with 10 bases between. Germline loops: CDR1 SEHNR, CDR2 FQNEAQ (reference sequence). The CDR3 here is CASSLLRDSQYF. CDR3 in DNA: TGTGCCAGCAGCTTATTGCGGGACTCGCAGTATTTT.

This clone showed up just a few times. V is TRBV6-1 and J is TRBJ1-1; TRBD1 matches at 10 bases. The CDR3 runs 16 residues. Germline V gene lookup returns CDR1 MNHNS and CDR2 SASEGT. With V trimmed by 3 bases and J by 3 bases, 7 bases remained unmatched. The CDR3 DNA sequence: TGTGCCAGCAGTGAGCGTTGGGACAGGGGCGACACTGAAGCTTTCTTT. This encodes CASSERWDRGDTEAFF.

The J gene is TRBJ2-2, the V gene TRBV9; D gene ambiguous. The ends were cut back, 4 bases at V and 5 bases at J, with 9 bases in the middle. This CDR3 has 13 amino acids. CDR1 is SGDLS, CDR2 YYNGEE, per germline. The DNA of the CDR3 is TGTGCCAGCAGCCTCCGCCCGACCGGGGAGCTGTTTTTT. It codes for CASSLRPTGELFF.

The rearrangement links TRBV5-1 to TRBJ1-1, with TRBD1 identical over 7 bases. The V segment lost 4 bases and the J segment 6 bases; nucleotides outside the gene matches: 6. Germline CDR1 reads SGHRS; CDR2 reads YFSETQ. This CDR3 has 13 amino acids. The CDR3 reads CASSPAGGPEAFF. The CDR3 DNA is TGCGCCAGCAGCCCGGCAGGGGGGCCTGAAGCTTTCTTT.

This chain joins TRBV10-1 and TRBJ2-3; no definite D call. Per the germline V gene, CDR1 is WNHNN and CDR2 is SYGVQD (reference sequence). The CDR3 is 14 residues long. Trimming took off 0 bases at V and 3 bases at J, with 7 bases between the two ends. The CDR3 DNA sequence: TGCGCCAGCAGTGAGTCTACTTCTACAGATACGCAGTATTTT. Amino acids: CASSESTSTDTQYF.

This chain joins TRBV10-3 and TRBJ2-2; a possible D gene is TRBD1 (5 bases). CDR1 and CDR2 from the germline V gene are ENHRY and SYGVKD. Trimming left V 3 bases short and J 0 bases short, with 8 bases between. This CDR3 is built from 15 residues. CDR3 DNA: TGTGCCATCAGTGACGGCAGGGCGAACACCGGGGAGCTGTTTTTT. The encoded protein is CAISDGRANTGELFF.

The chain has TRBV9 and TRBJ1-3; 7 bases agree with TRBD1. CDR3 length equals 17 residues. Germline V lookup: CDR1 SGDLS, CDR2 YYNGEE. With 4 bases clipped from V and 1 base from J, the junction kept 11 bases outside the gene matches. This chain's CDR3 is CASSPRLQGTSGNTIYF. CDR3 nucleotides: TGTGCCAGCAGCCCTCGTCTACAGGGGACATCTGGAAACACCATATATTTT.